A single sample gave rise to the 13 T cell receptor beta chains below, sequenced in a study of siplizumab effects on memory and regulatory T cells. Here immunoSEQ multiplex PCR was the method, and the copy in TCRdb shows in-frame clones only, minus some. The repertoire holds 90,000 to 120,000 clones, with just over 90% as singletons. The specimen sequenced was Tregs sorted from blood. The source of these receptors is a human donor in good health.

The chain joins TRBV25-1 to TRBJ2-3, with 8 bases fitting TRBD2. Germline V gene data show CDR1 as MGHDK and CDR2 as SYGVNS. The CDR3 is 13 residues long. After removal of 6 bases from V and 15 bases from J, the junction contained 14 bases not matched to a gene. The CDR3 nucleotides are TGTGCCAGCAGCCCTCTTAGCGGGGTCTTTATCTATTTT. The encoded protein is CASSPLSGVFIYF.

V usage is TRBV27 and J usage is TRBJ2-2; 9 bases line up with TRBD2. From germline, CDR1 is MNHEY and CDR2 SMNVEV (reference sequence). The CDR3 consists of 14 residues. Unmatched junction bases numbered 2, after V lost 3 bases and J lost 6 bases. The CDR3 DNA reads TGTGCCAGCAGTTTTTTAGCGGGAGCCGGGGAGCTGTTTTTT. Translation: CASSFLAGAGELFF.

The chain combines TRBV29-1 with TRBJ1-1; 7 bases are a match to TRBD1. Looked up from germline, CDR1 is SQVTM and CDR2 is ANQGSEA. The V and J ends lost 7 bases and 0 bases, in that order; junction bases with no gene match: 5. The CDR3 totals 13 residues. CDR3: CSAAQGMNTEAFF. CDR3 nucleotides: TGCAGCGCCGCACAGGGGATGAACACTGAAGCTTTCTTT.

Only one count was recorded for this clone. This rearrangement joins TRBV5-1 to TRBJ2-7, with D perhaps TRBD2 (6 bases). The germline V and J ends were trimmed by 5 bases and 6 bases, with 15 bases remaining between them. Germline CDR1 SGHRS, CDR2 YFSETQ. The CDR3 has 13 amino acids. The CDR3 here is CASRLIKAGEQYF. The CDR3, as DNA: TGCGCCAGCAGGTTAATAAAAGCGGGCGAGCAGTACTTC.

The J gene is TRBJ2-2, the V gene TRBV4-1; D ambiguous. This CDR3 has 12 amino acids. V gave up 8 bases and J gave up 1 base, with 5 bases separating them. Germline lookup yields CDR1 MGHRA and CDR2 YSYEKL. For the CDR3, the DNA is TGCGCCAGCCAAAAGAACACCGGGGAGCTGTTTTTT. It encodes CASQKNTGELFF.

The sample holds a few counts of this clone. CDR3 nucleotides: TGTGCCAGTAGTGCCTCCCGGACTAGCAACATTCAGTACTTC. Its protein product is CASSASRTSNIQYF. The rearrangement links TRBV19 to TRBJ2-4; TRBD2 agrees at 8 bases. From germline, CDR1 is LNHDA and CDR2 SQIVND (reference sequence). CDR3 size: 14 residues. After removal of 5 bases from V and 7 bases from J, the junction contained 7 bases not matched to a gene.

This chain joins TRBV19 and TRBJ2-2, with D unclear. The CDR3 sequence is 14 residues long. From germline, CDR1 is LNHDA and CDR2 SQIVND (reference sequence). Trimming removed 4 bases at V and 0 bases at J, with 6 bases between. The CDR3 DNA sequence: TGTGCCAGTAGTAGTGGTACGAACACCGGGGAGCTGTTTTTT. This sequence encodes CASSSGTNTGELFF.

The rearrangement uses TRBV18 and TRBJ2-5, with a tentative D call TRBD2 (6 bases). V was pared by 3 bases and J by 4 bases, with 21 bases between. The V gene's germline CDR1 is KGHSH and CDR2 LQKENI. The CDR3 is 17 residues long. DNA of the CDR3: TGTGCCAGCTCACCGTCCGGGACTCTGACTTGGGGAGAGACCCAGTACTTC. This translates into CASSPSGTLTWGETQYF.

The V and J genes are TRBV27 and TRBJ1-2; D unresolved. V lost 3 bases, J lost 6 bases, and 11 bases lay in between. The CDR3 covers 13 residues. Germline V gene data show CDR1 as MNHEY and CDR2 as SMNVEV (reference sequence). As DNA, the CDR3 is TGTGCCAGCAGTTTTAATCGGGCGAATGGCTACACCTTC. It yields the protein CASSFNRANGYTF.

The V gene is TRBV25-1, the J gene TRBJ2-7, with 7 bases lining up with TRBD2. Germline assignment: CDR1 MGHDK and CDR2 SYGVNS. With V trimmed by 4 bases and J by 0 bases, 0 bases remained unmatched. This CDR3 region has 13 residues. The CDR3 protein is CASSASGSYEQYF. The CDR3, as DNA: TGTGCCAGCAGTGCTAGCGGCTCCTACGAGCAGTACTTC.

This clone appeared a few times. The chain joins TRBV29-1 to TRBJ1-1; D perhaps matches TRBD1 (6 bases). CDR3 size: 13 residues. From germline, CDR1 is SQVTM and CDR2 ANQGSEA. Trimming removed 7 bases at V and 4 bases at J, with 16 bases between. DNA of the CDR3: TGCAGCGGGTCGCAGGGGATGAGCACTGAAGCTTTCTTT. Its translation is CSGSQGMSTEAFF.

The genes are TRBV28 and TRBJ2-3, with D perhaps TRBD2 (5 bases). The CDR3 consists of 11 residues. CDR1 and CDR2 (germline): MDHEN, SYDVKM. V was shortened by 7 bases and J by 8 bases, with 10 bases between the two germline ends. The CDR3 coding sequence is TGTGCCAGCATGGGAGTCGGTACGCAGTATTTT. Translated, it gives CASMGVGTQYF. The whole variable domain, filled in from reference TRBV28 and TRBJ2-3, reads DVKVTQSSRYLVKRTGEKVFLECVQDMDHENMFWYRQDPGLGLRLIYFSYDVKMKEKGDIPEGYSVSREKKERFSLILESASTNQTSMYLCASMGVGTQYFGPGTRLTVL.

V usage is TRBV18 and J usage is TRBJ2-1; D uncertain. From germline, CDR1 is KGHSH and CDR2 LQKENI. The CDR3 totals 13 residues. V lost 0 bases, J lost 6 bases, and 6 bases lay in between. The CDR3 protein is CASSPPVTNEQFF. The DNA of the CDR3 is TGTGCCAGCTCACCACCGGTTACCAATGAGCAGTTCTTC.